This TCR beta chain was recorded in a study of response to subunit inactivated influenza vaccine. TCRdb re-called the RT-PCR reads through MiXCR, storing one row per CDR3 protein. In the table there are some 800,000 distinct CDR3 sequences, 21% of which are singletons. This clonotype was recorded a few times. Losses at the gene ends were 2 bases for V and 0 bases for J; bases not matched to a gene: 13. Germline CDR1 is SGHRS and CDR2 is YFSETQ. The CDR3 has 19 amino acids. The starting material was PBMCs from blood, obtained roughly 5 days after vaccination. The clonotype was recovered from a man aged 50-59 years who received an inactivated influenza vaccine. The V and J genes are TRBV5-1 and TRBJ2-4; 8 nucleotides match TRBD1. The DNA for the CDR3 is TGCGCCAGCAGCTTCCAACCCCGCTCGGACAGGGTAGCCAAAAACATTCAGTACTTC. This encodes CASSFQPRSDRVAKNIQYF.